The 24 T cell receptor beta chains listed next were all sequenced from one sample in a study of blood T cells in healthy people across ages. Then a second PCR, running about 7 to 11 cycles, was carried out with a sample-barcoded 5' primer and a J-beta primer mix. Via MiXCR, TCRdb re-called the 5' RACE reads, giving one row per CDR3 protein. Of about 1.5 million distinct CDR3 sequences in the sample, about 42% were seen once. Sequences were obtained from blood. Receptors originate from a woman aged 18-29 years in good health.

The chain combines TRBV4-1 with TRBJ2-3; the match to TRBD2 covers 15 bases. Trimming took 3 bases from V and 4 from J; bases not matched to a gene: 8. CDR3 length: 18 residues. In germline, CDR1 is MGHRA, CDR2 YSYEKL. The CDR3 loop reads CASSHRTSGGDGPDTQYF. DNA for the CDR3: TGCGCCAGCAGCCATCGGACTAGCGGGGGGGATGGCCCAGATACGCAGTATTTT.

This sequence joins TRBV12-3 or TRBV12-4 and TRBJ1-4; tentatively, D is TRBD1 (6 bases). The CDR3 extends over 14 amino acids. V lost 5 bases, J lost 4 bases, and 11 bases lay in between. The DNA of the CDR3 is TGTGCCAGCAGTGCGACAGGCTTTAATGAAAAACTGTTTTTT. It encodes CASSATGFNEKLFF.

This rearrangement joins TRBV28 to TRBJ2-1, with 10 bases matching TRBD2. V gave up 10 bases and J gave up 7 bases; unmatched junction bases: 10. This CDR3 has 14 amino acids. Looked up from germline, CDR1 is MDHEN and CDR2 is SYDVKM. Written as DNA, the CDR3 is TGTGCCATCGAAACTAGCGGGATTGTAAATGAGCAGTTCTTC. Translating gives CAIETSGIVNEQFF.

The V call is TRBV28, the J call TRBJ2-1; 9 bases align to TRBD2. This CDR3 comprises 15 residues. V shed 7 bases and J 7 bases; nucleotides not matched to a gene: 11. Germline V gene sequence: CDR1 MDHEN, CDR2 SYDVKM. CDR3 coding DNA: TGTGCCAGCACCCTGGGGTCTAGCGGGACTAATGAGCAGTTCTTC. Translated: CASTLGSSGTNEQFF.

The chain has TRBV2 and TRBJ1-1; D unresolved. Per the germline V gene, CDR1 is SNHLY and CDR2 is FYNNEI. The CDR3 covers 15 residues. The V and J ends lost 8 bases and 3 bases respectively, with 19 bases between them. The CDR3, as DNA: TGTGCCAGCTTTGGGGTCCTCATTGTTTACACTGAAGCTTTCTTT. It translates to CASFGVLIVYTEAFF.

The V gene is TRBV15, the J gene TRBJ1-1; D is ambiguous. Germline CDR1 LNHNV, CDR2 YYDKDF (reference sequence). V was clipped by 0 bases and J by 2 bases, with 10 bases between them. This CDR3 comprises 15 residues. For the CDR3, the DNA is TGTGCCACCAGCAGAGAACCAGGCGGAAACACTGAAGCTTTCTTT. It translates to CATSREPGGNTEAFF.

The chain combines TRBV6-2 or TRBV6-3 with TRBJ1-1; perhaps TRBD1 as D (5 bases). From germline, CDR1 is MNHEY and CDR2 SVGEGT. V was clipped by 6 bases and J by 4 bases, with 18 bases between them. The CDR3 length is 15 residues. Here the CDR3 reads CASSFPGQIGTEAFF. The CDR3 DNA reads as TGTGCCAGCAGCTTCCCCGGACAAATTGGCACTGAAGCTTTCTTT.

This clonotype was seen only a few times. The rearrangement links TRBV4-2 to TRBJ2-1, with 10 bases aligning to TRBD2. The junction had 5 bases not matched to a gene; V was cut back by 0 bases and J by 3 bases. CDR1 LGHNA and CDR2 YNFKEQ come from the germline V gene. The CDR3 runs 17 residues. The CDR3 region has the DNA TGTGCCAGCAGCCAAGATCGCACTAGCGGGGTCTACAATGAGCAGTTCTTC. Protein: CASSQDRTSGVYNEQFF.

This clonotype was counted many times. The chain joins TRBV28 to TRBJ2-1; D perhaps matches TRBD2 (6 bases). The V gene lost 6 bases and the J gene lost 8 bases, with 8 bases spanning the gap. Germline CDR1 reads MDHEN; CDR2 reads SYDVKM. CDR3 length: 11 amino acids. The DNA of the CDR3 is TGTGCCAGCAGCCGCGGGGATGAGCAGTTCTTC. This codes for CASSRGDEQFF.

This clonotype was seen a single time. V is TRBV4-1 and J is TRBJ1-1, with 9 bases aligning to TRBD1. Germline CDR1 reads MGHRA; CDR2 reads YSYEKL. This CDR3 has 17 amino acids. V dropped 0 bases and J dropped 5; count of bases not matched to a gene: 10. In nucleotides, the CDR3 is TGCGCCAGCAGCCAAGAATGGGGACAGGGACCGAGGACTGAAGCTTTCTTT. Translating gives CASSQEWGQGPRTEAFF.

This clonotype was counted only a few times. The rearrangement joins TRBV20-1 to TRBJ2-7, with D uncertain. V gave up 6 bases and J gave up 1 base, with 10 bases separating them. CDR1 and CDR2 from the germline V gene are DFQATT and SNEGSKA (reference sequence). This CDR3 spans 12 amino acids. The CDR3 sequence: CSATILSYEQYF. CDR3 bases: TGCAGTGCAACTATTCTTTCCTACGAGCAGTACTTC.

V is TRBV2 and J is TRBJ2-1, with D tentatively TRBD1 (6 bases). V was trimmed by 6 bases and J by 11 bases, leaving 20 bases between them. Per germline, CDR1 SNHLY and CDR2 FYNNEI. The CDR3 extends over 14 amino acids. The CDR3 protein is CASRDTAGTMKQFF. The CDR3 DNA sequence: TGTGCCAGCAGAGATACCGCCGGGACAATGAAGCAGTTCTTC.

This clonotype has a single count. The rearrangement uses TRBV6-1 and TRBJ2-1; D remains unclear. The germline V gene has CDR1 MNHNS and CDR2 SASEGT. V shed 4 bases and J shed 6 bases, with 16 bases lying between them. There are 15 residues in the CDR3. CDR3 nucleotides: TGTGCCAGCAGTGCCCGCACTTCGACACTCAATGAGCAGTTCTTC. Translating it yields CASSARTSTLNEQFF.

This clonotype was observed many times. The V and J genes are TRBV9 and TRBJ2-3, with 7 bases identical to TRBD2. Germline V gene data show CDR1 as SGDLS and CDR2 as YYNGEE. The V segment lost 0 bases and the J segment 12 bases; nucleotides outside the gene matches: 7. The CDR3 consists of 13 residues. In DNA, the CDR3 is TGTGCCAGCAGCGTAGAGGAAGGGACTAAACAGTATTTT. This gives the protein CASSVEEGTKQYF.

This chain connects TRBV28 to TRBJ1-2, with unresolved D. Trimming left V 7 bases short and J 6 bases short, with 9 bases between. Per germline, CDR1 MDHEN and CDR2 SYDVKM. The CDR3 spans 11 residues. CDR3 loop: CASTRSNGYTF. CDR3 nucleotides: TGTGCCAGCACCCGATCAAATGGCTACACCTTC.

This clonotype turned up a few times. This chain links TRBV9 with TRBJ2-1, with D possibly being TRBD1 or TRBD2 (5 bases each). V gave up 0 bases and J gave up 4 bases, with 11 bases separating them. The CDR3 loop spans 15 amino acids. Germline values: CDR1 SGDLS, CDR2 YYNGEE. The chain's CDR3 is CASSVAGSEYNEQFF. The CDR3 nucleotides read TGTGCCAGCAGCGTAGCAGGGAGCGAATACAATGAGCAGTTCTTC.

This clonotype was seen just once. One end of the junction is discordant with germline, which a read error may explain. This chain connects TRBV6-5 to TRBJ2-2; no reliable D call. This CDR3 has 14 amino acids. Germline-derived CDR1 and CDR2 are MNHEY and SVGAGI. CDR3 loop: CASRYAVNTGELFF. The CDR3 nucleotides read TGTGCCAGCCGTTACGCGGTGAACACCGGGGAGCTGTTTTTT.

The CDR3 is CASSSSGSSNEQYF. The CDR3 nucleotides read TGTGCCAGCAGCTCAAGCGGGAGCTCCAATGAGCAGTACTTC. The chain links TRBV9 to TRBJ2-7, with 8 nucleotides matching TRBD2. CDR1 and CDR2 from the germline V gene are SGDLS and YYNGEE. V trimming: 4 bases; J trimming: 7 bases; junction bases outside the gene matches: 10. This CDR3 spans 14 amino acids. Full variable domain (missing parts from reference TRBV9 and TRBJ2-7): DSGVTQTPKHLITATGQRVTLRCSPRSGDLSVYWYQQSLDQGLQFLIQYYNGEERAKGNILERFSAQQFPDLHSELNLSSLELGDSALYFCASSSSGSSNEQYFGPGTRLTVT.

This clonotype was found once. The genes are TRBV5-1 and TRBJ2-4; D gene uncertain. The germline V gene encodes CDR1 SGHRS and CDR2 YFSETQ. Trimming stripped 0 bases from V and 9 bases from J, with 13 bases between. This CDR3 has 14 residues. The CDR3 nucleotides are TGCGCCAGCAGCTTGGGGCTAGATATTGGCATTCAGTACTTC. Translation: CASSLGLDIGIQYF.

Points on this clonotype: At one boundary the junction diverges from the germline segment, which might be a read error. This chain links TRBV7-7 with TRBJ2-3, with D possibly TRBD2 on 5 matching bases. The CDR3 consists of 14 residues. Germline values: CDR1 SSHAT, CDR2 FNYEAQ (reference sequence). For the CDR3, the DNA is TGTGCTAGCAGCCCCGGGGTAAACATAGATACGCAGTATTTT. Its protein is CASSPGVNIDTQYF.

As DNA, the CDR3 is TGTGCCAGCAGCTTAGTAAGGGGCGCTCCTGTCAATGAGCAGTTCTTC. Its protein product is CASSLVRGAPVNEQFF. This rearrangement joins TRBV11-2 to TRBJ2-1, with a possible D match to TRBD1 (5 bases). CDR1 and CDR2 from the germline V gene are SGHAT and FQNNGV. CDR3 length: 16 amino acids. V lost 1 base, J lost 6 bases, and 16 bases lay in between.

As DNA, the CDR3 is TGTGCCAGCAGCCCGGGGTTAGGTCACGGGGGTTGGGGTGAGCAGTTCTTC. Translated: CASSPGLGHGGWGEQFF. The V gene is TRBV5-6, the J gene TRBJ2-1; the D gene is possibly TRBD2 (6 bases). CDR1 and CDR2 from the germline V gene are SGHDT and YYEEEE. Trimming shortened V by 4 bases and J by 9 bases, and 26 bases separated the two germline ends. The CDR3 has 17 residues.

This clonotype was seen only a few times. The chain links TRBV7-2 to TRBJ2-3; D perhaps matches TRBD1 (6 bases). The CDR3 consists of 16 residues. V was cut by 5 bases and J by 0 bases, with 15 bases left in between. Germline assignment: CDR1 SGHTA and CDR2 FQGNSA. The CDR3 is CASSPHGTLSTDTQYF. The CDR3 nucleotides read TGTGCCAGCAGCCCGCACGGGACACTAAGCACAGATACGCAGTATTTT.

This clonotype was seen more than once but under ten times. The V and J genes are TRBV5-1 and TRBJ2-3, with a weak D call TRBD2 (6 bases). Germline assignment: CDR1 SGHRS and CDR2 YFSETQ. The CDR3 consists of 14 residues. V shed 4 bases and J shed 1 base, with 10 bases lying between them. DNA for the CDR3: TGCGCCAGCAGCCCGGTAGCGGGCACAGATACGCAGTATTTT. The encoded protein is CASSPVAGTDTQYF.